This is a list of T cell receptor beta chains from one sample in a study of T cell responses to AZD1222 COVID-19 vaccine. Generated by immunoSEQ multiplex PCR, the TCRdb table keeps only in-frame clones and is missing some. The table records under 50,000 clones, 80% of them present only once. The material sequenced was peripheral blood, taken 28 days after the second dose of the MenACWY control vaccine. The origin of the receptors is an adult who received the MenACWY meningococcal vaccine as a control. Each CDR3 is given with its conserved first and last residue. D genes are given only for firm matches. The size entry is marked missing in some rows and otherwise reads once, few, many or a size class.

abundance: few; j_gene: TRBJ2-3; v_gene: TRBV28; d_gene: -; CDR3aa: CASSLYPERLTDTQYF; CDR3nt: TGTGCCAGCAGTTTGTATCCGGAGCGACTCACAGATACGCAGTATTTT
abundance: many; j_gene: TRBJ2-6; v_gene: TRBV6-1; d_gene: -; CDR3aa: CASSEGSTGANVLTF; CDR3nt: TGTGCCAGCAGTGAAGGGTCGACTGGGGCCAACGTCCTGACTTTC
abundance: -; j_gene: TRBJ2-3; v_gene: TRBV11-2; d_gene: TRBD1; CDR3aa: CASSMGTGVTDTQYF; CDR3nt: TGTGCCAGCAGCATGGGGACAGGGGTCACAGATACGCAGTATTTT
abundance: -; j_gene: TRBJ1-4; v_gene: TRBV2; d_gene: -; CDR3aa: CASSAIRGVSEKLFF; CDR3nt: TGTGCCAGCAGTGCAATTCGGGGGGTTTCTGAAAAACTGTTTTTT
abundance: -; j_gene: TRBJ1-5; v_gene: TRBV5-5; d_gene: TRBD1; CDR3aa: CASSWQSGGNQPQHF; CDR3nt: TGTGCCAGCAGCTGGCAATCAGGGGGGAATCAGCCCCAGCATTTT
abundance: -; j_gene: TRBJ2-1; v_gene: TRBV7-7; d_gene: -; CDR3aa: CASSPSEGLFNEQFF; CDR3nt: TGTGCCAGCAGCCCTTCGGAGGGCCTGTTCAATGAGCAGTTCTTC
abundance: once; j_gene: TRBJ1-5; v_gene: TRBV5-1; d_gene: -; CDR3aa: CASSLQGDQPQHF; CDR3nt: TGCGCCAGCAGCTTGCAGGGCGATCAGCCCCAGCATTTT
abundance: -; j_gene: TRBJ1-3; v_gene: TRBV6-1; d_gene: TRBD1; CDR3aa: CASSEGPFWDRGAPGNTIYF; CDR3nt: TGTGCCAGCAGTGAGGGACCATTTTGGGACAGGGGGGCTCCTGGAAACACCATATATTTT
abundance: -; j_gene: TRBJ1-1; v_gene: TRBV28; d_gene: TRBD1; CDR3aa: CASSLHRGRGAFF; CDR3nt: TGTGCCAGCAGCCTGCACAGGGGCCGGGGCGCTTTCTTT
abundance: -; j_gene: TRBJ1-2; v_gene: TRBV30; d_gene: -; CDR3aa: CAWSVLTGTYGYTF; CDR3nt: TGTGCCTGGAGTGTACTAACCGGGACCTATGGCTACACCTTC
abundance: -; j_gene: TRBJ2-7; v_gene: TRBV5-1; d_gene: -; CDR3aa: CASSLETARGEQYF; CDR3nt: TGCGCCAGCAGCTTGGAAACAGCCCGCGGCGAGCAGTACTTC
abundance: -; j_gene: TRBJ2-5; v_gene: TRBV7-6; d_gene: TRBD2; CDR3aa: CASSLLGGTSGGTTQYF; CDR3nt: TGTGCCAGCAGCTTACTCGGTGGAACTAGCGGGGGAACGACCCAGTACTTC
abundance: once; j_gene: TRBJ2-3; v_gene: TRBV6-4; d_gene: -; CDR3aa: CASSAAATGSDTQYF; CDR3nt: TGTGCCAGCAGTGCCGCAGCAACAGGGTCAGATACGCAGTATTTT
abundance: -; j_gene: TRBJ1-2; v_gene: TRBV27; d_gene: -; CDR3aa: CASANNRLNYGYTF; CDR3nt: TGTGCCAGCGCCAATAACAGGCTAAACTATGGCTACACCTTC
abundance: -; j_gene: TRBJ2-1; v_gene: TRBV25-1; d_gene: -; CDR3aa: CASSGEFNEQFF; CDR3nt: TGTGCCAGCAGTGGTGAATTTAATGAGCAGTTCTTC
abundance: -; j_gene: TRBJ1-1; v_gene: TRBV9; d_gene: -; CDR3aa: CASSPLLGSGTEAFF; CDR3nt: TGTGCCAGCAGCCCCTTGTTGGGGAGCGGGACTGAAGCTTTCTTT
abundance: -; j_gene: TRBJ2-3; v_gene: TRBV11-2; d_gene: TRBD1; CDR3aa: CASSQRTGVLPTDTQYF; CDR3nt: TGTGCCAGCAGCCAGAGGACAGGGGTCCTTCCCACAGATACGCAGTATTTT
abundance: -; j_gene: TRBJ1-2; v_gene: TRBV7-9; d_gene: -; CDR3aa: CASSLFPGNGYGYTF; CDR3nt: TGTGCCAGCAGCTTATTTCCGGGGAATGGCTATGGCTACACCTTC
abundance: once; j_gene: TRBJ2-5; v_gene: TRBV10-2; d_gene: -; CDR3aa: CASSSVVYQETQYF; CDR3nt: TGCGCCAGCAGTTCGGTCGTGTACCAAGAGACCCAGTACTTC
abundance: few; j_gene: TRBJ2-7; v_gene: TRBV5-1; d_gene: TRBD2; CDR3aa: CASREQAGGYEQYF; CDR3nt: TGCGCCAGCAGAGAGCAAGCGGGGGGCTACGAGCAGTACTTC
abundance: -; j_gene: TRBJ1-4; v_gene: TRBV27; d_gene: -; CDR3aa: CASRQPATNEKLFF; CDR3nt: TGTGCCAGCAGGCAGCCTGCAACTAATGAAAAACTGTTTTTT
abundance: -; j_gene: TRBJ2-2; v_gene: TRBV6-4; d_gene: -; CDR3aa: CASSDRNTGELFF; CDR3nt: TGTGCCAGCAGTGATCGGAACACCGGGGAGCTGTTTTTT
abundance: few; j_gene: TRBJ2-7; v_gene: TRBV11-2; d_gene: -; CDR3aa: CASSRPAQTSYEQYF; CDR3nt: TGTGCCAGCAGCCGGCCGGCGCAGACCTCCTACGAGCAGTACTTC
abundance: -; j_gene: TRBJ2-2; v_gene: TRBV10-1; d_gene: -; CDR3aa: CATGPTTGELFF; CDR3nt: TGCGCCACGGGACCCACCACCGGGGAGCTGTTTTTT
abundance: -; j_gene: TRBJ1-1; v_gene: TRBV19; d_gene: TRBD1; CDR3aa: CARELSGTGITEAFF; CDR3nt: TGTGCCAGGGAACTTTCCGGGACAGGAATCACTGAAGCTTTCTTT
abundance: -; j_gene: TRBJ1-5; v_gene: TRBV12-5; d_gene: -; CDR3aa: CASGSSPTQNQPQHF; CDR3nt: TGTGCTAGTGGTTCAAGCCCCACTCAGAATCAGCCCCAGCATTTT
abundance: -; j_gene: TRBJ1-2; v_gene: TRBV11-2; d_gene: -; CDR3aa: CASSLGVVRGGYTF; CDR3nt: TGTGCCAGCAGCTTAGGGGTCGTCAGAGGCGGCTACACCTTC
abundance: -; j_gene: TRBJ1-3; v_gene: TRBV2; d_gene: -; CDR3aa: CASSWPGASSGNTIYF; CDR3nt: TGTGCCAGCAGTTGGCCAGGGGCCAGCTCTGGAAACACCATATATTTT
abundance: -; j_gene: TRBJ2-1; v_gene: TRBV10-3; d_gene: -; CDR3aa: CAISLKSSYNEQFF; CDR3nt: TGTGCCATCAGTCTCAAGAGCTCCTACAATGAGCAGTTCTTC